These T cell receptor beta chains were read from a single sample in a study of T cell responses to AZD1222 COVID-19 vaccine. Data came from immunoSEQ multiplex PCR; TCRdb stores just in-frame clones and leaves some out. Of 150,000 to 200,000 clones listed, approximately 92% are singletons. The material was peripheral blood, obtained on day 0 of AZD1222 vaccination. These receptors originate from an adult in good health. Both conserved end residues are part of each CDR3. The order of the fields is CDR3 protein, CDR3 DNA, D gene, CDR3 length, clone size, J gene, V gene. The D gene is left open where the match is weak. A row's size may be missing; if present it is once, few, many or a size class.

CASSERYESNQPQHF,TGTGCCAGCAGCGAGCGCTACGAGAGCAATCAGCCCCAGCATTTT,NA,15,NA,TRBJ1-5,TRBV9
CASYPGDRGGSPLHF,TGTGCCAGCTACCCCGGGGACAGGGGTGGTTCACCCCTCCACTTT,TRBD1,15,NA,TRBJ1-6,TRBV28
CASSSTTMGRNTIYF,TGTGCCAGCAGCTCCACGACAATGGGAAGAAACACCATATATTTT,NA,15,NA,TRBJ1-3,TRBV11-3
CASSPSLGASSYEQYF,TGTGCCAGCAGCCCAAGTTTGGGGGCGAGCTCCTACGAGCAGTACTTC,NA,16,NA,TRBJ2-7,TRBV7-2
CASSQVDGVIFGRDGYTF,TGCGCCAGCAGCCAAGTTGATGGGGTAATCTTTGGCAGGGATGGCTACACCTTC,NA,18,NA,TRBJ1-2,TRBV4-3
CASSLEGRPGNQPQHF,TGTGCCAGCAGCTTAGAGGGGAGGCCGGGGAATCAGCCCCAGCATTTT,NA,16,NA,TRBJ1-5,TRBV11-2
CAISRQGNTEAFF,TGTGCCATCAGTCGACAGGGGAACACTGAAGCTTTCTTT,TRBD1,13,NA,TRBJ1-1,TRBV10-3
CASSEPRRFETQYF,TGTGCCAGCAGTGAACCTAGGAGGTTTGAGACCCAGTACTTC,NA,14,once,TRBJ2-5,TRBV2
CASSAGQTNYGYTF,TGTGCCAGCAGCGCGGGACAGACTAACTATGGCTACACCTTC,TRBD1,14,NA,TRBJ1-2,TRBV3-1/TRBV3-2
CASSAGADYGYTF,TGTGCCAGCAGTGCGGGGGCAGACTATGGCTACACCTTC,NA,13,NA,TRBJ1-2,TRBV2
CASSPTQGTNGNTIYF,TGTGCCAGCTCACCCACTCAGGGGACGAACGGAAACACCATATATTTT,NA,16,NA,TRBJ1-3,TRBV18
CASRVGRTSNNEQFF,TGTGCCAGCAGGGTGGGACGTACATCAAACAATGAGCAGTTCTTC,NA,15,NA,TRBJ2-1,TRBV2
CASSPDRVSETQYF,TGTGCCAGCAGTCCGGACAGGGTATCGGAGACCCAGTACTTC,TRBD1,14,NA,TRBJ2-5,TRBV6-5
CAWRGTGPIVGPQHF,TGTGCCTGGAGGGGTACAGGACCGATCGTAGGGCCCCAGCATTTT,NA,15,NA,TRBJ1-5,TRBV30
CASTILLRGAGNTIYF,TGTGCCAGTACCATCCTACTCAGGGGCGCTGGAAACACCATATATTTT,NA,16,NA,TRBJ1-3,TRBV19
CASSQDQTDELFALLEAFF,TGTGCCAGCAGCCAAGATCAAACAGATGAACTCTTCGCGCTACTAGAAGCTTTCTTT,NA,19,NA,TRBJ1-1,TRBV3-1/TRBV3-2